This T cell receptor (beta chain) was profiled in a study of liver allograft versus peripheral blood T cells. The overall study: Graft-liver T cell receptor repertoires were compared against recipient peripheral blood repertoires.

Relative to its sample, this clonotype is medium-sized. The antigen is unknown. TCRdb passed the reads through MiXCR, listing each CDR3 protein once. The sample records about 6,100 distinct CDR3 sequences, around a sixth being singletons. The CDR3 contains 14 residues. Deletions cut 5 bases from V and 7 bases from J, with 14 bases between. CDR1 LNHDA and CDR2 SQIVND come from the germline V gene (reference sequence). Study results and limitations: Differences were reported between the T cell receptor repertoires inside liver allografts and those that were detected in peripheral blood.

This chain connects TRBV19 to TRBJ1-4; D remains ambiguous. The TCR sequence derives from a human patient who had a liver transplant. Some of these T cells may belong to the graft donor. CDR3 in DNA: TGTGCCAGTAGTCCGAGTGGGGAAGCTGAAAAACTGTTTTTT. This codes for CASSPSGEAEKLFF.